This T cell receptor (beta chain) was sequenced in a study of T cells in Graves' hyperthyroidism and ophthalmopathy. Recently diagnosed hyperthyroidism of less than 2 months' duration affected patients aged 18 to 65. The PBMCs had their origin in 8.5 to 10 ml of fresh peripheral blood. The junction had 3 bases not matched to a gene; V was cut back by 4 bases and J by 5 bases. The V gene's germline CDR1 is SEHNR and CDR2 FQNEAQ (reference sequence). CDR3 length: 14 residues. The sample holds many counts of this clonotype. The antigen remains undetermined. Study-level findings and limits: Blood also showed most of the thyroid clonotypes that were expanded above 0.001. Progression to ophthalmopathy was predicted a median of approximately 6.4 months early.

The TCR beta CDR3 regions underwent amplification using RNA transcripts as the source. With the HTBI primer set, the TCR CDR3 went through a first round of RT-PCR. A single record per CDR3 protein comes from TCRdb applying MiXCR to the multiplex PCR reads. The sample holds approximately 600,000 distinct CDR3 sequences, about 15% seen once. Sequenced input: blood. This TCR came from a woman aged 30 to 39 with Graves' hyperthyroidism that later progressed to Graves' ophthalmopathy. The chain carries TRBV7-9 and TRBJ2-1; TRBD1 matches at 9 bases. The CDR3 is CASSWDRVNNEQFF. The CDR3, as DNA: TGTGCCAGCAGCTGGGACAGGGTAAACAATGAGCAGTTCTTC.